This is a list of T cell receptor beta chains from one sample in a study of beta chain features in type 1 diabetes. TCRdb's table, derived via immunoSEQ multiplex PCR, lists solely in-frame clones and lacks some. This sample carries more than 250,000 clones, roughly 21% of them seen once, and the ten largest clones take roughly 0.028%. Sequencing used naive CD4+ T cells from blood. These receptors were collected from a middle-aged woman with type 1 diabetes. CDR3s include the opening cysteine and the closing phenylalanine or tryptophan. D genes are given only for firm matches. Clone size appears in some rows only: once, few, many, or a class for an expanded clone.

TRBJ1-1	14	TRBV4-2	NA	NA	TGTGCCAGCAGCCAGGGGGCGTCGAACACTGAAGCTTTCTTT	CASSQGASNTEAFF
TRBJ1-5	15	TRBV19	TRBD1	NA	TGTGCCAGTAGTAGCTGGGGACAGGGAGTGGAGCCCCAGCATTTT	CASSSWGQGVEPQHF
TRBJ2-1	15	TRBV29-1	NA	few	TGCAGCGTTGAAGATAAACAGTGGATCACCAATGAGCAGTTCTTC	CSVEDKQWITNEQFF
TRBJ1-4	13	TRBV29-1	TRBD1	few	TGCAGCGTATCGGGACAGTCTAATGAAAAACTGTTTTTT	CSVSGQSNEKLFF
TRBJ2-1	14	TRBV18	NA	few	TGTGCCAGCTCACTCGACAGGACCTACAATGAGCAGTTCTTC	CASSLDRTYNEQFF
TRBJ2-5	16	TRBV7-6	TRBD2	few	TGTGCCAGCAGCTCTAGACTAGCGGGGCGGGGAGAGACCCAGTACTTC	CASSSRLAGRGETQYF
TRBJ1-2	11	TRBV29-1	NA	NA	TGCAGCGTTGGAGGGAACTATGGCTACACCTTC	CSVGGNYGYTF
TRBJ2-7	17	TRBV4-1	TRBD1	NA	TGCGCCAGCAGCCAAGATCTTCCGGGACAGGGGCCCTACGAGCAGTACTTC	CASSQDLPGQGPYEQYF
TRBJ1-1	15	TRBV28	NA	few	TGTGCCAGCAGTATCACTACATCGAACAGGGACGTGACTTTCTTT	CASSITTSNRDVTFF
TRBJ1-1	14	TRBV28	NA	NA	TGTGCCAGCAGTTTCCCGCAGGGTTGGACTGAAGCTTTCTTT	CASSFPQGWTEAFF
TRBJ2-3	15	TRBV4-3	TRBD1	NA	TGCGCCAGCAGCCAAGGACAGGGAGTCACAGATACGCAGTATTTT	CASSQGQGVTDTQYF
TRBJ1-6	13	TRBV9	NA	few	TGTGCCAGCAGCGTAGCCGGGAATTCACCCCTCCACTTT	CASSVAGNSPLHF
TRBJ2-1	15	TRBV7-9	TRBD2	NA	TGTGCCAGCAGCTTCGGGACTAGCGGGAACAATGAGCAGTTCTTC	CASSFGTSGNNEQFF
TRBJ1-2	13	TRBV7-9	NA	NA	TGTGCCAGCAGCTCCGAAGAGGACTATGGCTACACCTTC	CASSSEEDYGYTF
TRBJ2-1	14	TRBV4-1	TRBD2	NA	TGCGCCAGTCGGCCCGGACTAGCGAGACATGAGCAGTTCTTC	CASRPGLARHEQFF